This record looks at one T cell receptor beta chain sequence and its context. Its antigen remains unidentified. This sample is part of a study of CD8 T cells in Susac syndrome. Findings and caveats of the study: Individuals included in the TCR sequencing and HLA analysis were acknowledged by the study to be relatively few in number.

Both CD4+ and CD8+ T cells were negatively isolated, and TEMRA cells underwent FACS enrichment. The RNA input was roughly 0.45 to 1 ug, and it was reverse transcribed with random hexamers. Amplification of TCR beta CDR3 was carried out by immunoSEQ multiplex PCR, which covered 54 Vbeta and 13 Jbeta segments. TCRdb reprocessed the immunoSEQ multiplex PCR reads with MiXCR, giving one entry per CDR3 protein. The data contain approximately 71,000 distinct CDR3 sequences, under 96% of them singletons. The CDR3 totals 17 residues. V shed 0 bases, J shed 5 bases, and the junction held 9 bases outside the gene matches. CDR1 is SGHNT, CDR2 YYREEE, per germline (reference sequence).

This TCR was recovered from a human donor with multiple sclerosis. V usage is TRBV5-4 and J usage is TRBJ2-5; TRBD2 agrees at 11 bases. Sequencing was done on a sample of CD4+ T cells from PBMCs. In DNA, the CDR3 is TGTGCCAGCAGCTTGGGAAAAACTAGCGGGGGCCGGGAGACCCAGTACTTC. It specifies CASSLGKTSGGRETQYF.